These T cell receptor beta chains were read from a single sample in a study of cytomegalovirus exposure and HLA in healthy donors. The protocol was immunoSEQ multiplex PCR, while the TCRdb copy is restricted to in-frame clones and leaves out a portion. This specimen shows 96,000 or so clones; the ten leading clones hold 5% to 6.5%. The sample consisted of PBMCs. The origin of the receptors is a girl between 10 and 17 years old in good health and CMV-seropositive. Both conserved end residues are trimmed from each CDR3. The order of the fields is J gene, V gene, CDR3 protein.

>TRBJ1-2|TRBV6-6
ASGAGDYGYT
>TRBJ2-1|TRBV7-3
ASSLGEAGSSYNEQF
>TRBJ2-1|TRBV6-4
ASSDGPIQGKF
>TRBJ1-5|TRBV21-1
ASVGTAFDSNQPQH
>TRBJ1-5|TRBV30
AWSVTAYSNQPQH
>TRBJ1-1|TRBV18
ASAAGGTEAF
>TRBJ1-4|TRBV9
ASSAAGGNEKLF
>TRBJ2-5|TRBV19
ASSLDGGLYQETQY
>TRBJ2-5|TRBV5-6
ASSFRTGQETQY
>TRBJ1-1|TRBV19
ASSIGQKNTEAF
>TRBJ2-6|TRBV4-1
ASSQPGTSGGSFSGANVLT
>TRBJ1-1|TRBV6-5
ASSRGQAKTEAF
>TRBJ1-1|TRBV5-1
ASSLKTGQTEAF
>TRBJ2-5|TRBV19
ASSIDGGGGETQY
>TRBJ2-2|TRBV5-1
ASSSTENTGELF
>TRBJ1-2|TRBV11-2
ASSSDRGGGYT
>TRBJ2-7|TRBV5-5
ASSLERGRSTYEQY
>TRBJ2-7|TRBV6-5
ASSYSRTGSSYEQY
>TRBJ1-1|TRBV5-1
ARKANTEAF
>TRBJ1-2|TRBV6-5
ASSFYGQAFGGYT
>TRBJ2-3|TRBV5-1
ATPGASTDTQY
>TRBJ1-6|TRBV7-9
ASSLFRGPDNSPLH
>TRBJ2-7|TRBV9
ASSATGTGIHEQY
>TRBJ1-3|TRBV27
ASAGNDKPTIY
>TRBJ2-5|TRBV5-6
ASSLVVAGAGETQY
>TRBJ1-2|TRBV18
ASSPGQGVGYT
>TRBJ2-7|TRBV6-1
ASSGGGLAVTYEQY
>TRBJ1-6|TRBV5-1
ASSLAQGDSPLH
>TRBJ1-3|TRBV11-2
ASSSPRITGNTIY
>TRBJ1-2|TRBV11-2
ASSPSGTRISIYGYT
>TRBJ2-7|TRBV29-1
SVVSPGRGYEQY
>TRBJ2-2|TRBV5-1
ASSLGGGNWELF
>TRBJ1-1|TRBV29-1
SAMTGTVDTEAF
>TRBJ2-5|TRBV27
ASGGAGGVQETQY
>TRBJ1-1|TRBV4-3
ASSQDTPGRTEAF
>TRBJ2-7|TRBV4-1
ASSQVTGTGVHEQY
>TRBJ2-1|TRBV9
ASSVNSGGSEQF
>TRBJ2-1|TRBV7-3
ASSLILDGEQF
>TRBJ1-5|TRBV2
ASRGRGSNQPQH
>TRBJ2-2|TRBV9
ASSVNRGAGTGELF
>TRBJ2-3|TRBV2
ASSESWGLGTDTQY
>TRBJ1-4|TRBV29-1
SVGGQANEKLF
>TRBJ1-4|TRBV29-1
SVEPADGQQEKLF
>TRBJ2-5|TRBV19
ASSMESGGSAAQY
>TRBJ1-2|TRBV7-2
ASSLDREYTNYGYT
>TRBJ1-4|TRBV5-1
ASSLVQGDEKLF
>TRBJ2-7|TRBV6-5
ASSYSGQNYEQY
>TRBJ1-2|TRBV23-1
ATRHRMRAPRSGYT